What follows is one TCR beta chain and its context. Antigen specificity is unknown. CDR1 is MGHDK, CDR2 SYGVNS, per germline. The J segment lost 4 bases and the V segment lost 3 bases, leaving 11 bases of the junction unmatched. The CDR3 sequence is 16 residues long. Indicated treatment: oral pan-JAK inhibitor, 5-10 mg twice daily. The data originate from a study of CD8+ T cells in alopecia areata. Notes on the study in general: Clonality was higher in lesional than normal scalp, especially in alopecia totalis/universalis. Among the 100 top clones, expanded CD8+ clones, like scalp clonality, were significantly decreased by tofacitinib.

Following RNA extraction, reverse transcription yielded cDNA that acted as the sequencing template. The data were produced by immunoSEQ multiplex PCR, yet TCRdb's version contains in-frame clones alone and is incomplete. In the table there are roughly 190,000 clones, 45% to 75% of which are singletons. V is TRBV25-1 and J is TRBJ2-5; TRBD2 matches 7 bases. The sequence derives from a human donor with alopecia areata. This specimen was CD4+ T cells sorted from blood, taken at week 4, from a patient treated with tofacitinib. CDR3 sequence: CASSDLSSGGRETQYF. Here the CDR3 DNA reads TGTGCCAGCAGTGACCTGTCTAGCGGAGGCCGAGAGACCCAGTACTTC.